These 2 T cell receptor beta chains were sequenced from one sample in a study of blood T cells in healthy people across ages. Using a J-beta primer mix together with a sample-barcoded 5' primer, a second PCR was run for about 6 to 11 cycles. MiXCR, run by TCRdb on the 5' RACE reads, gives a single entry per CDR3 protein. This sample has about 540,000 distinct CDR3 sequences, with less than 25% found just once. The sample was also reused in another study, on T cells of mothers and their children.

Sample: blood. The receptors here all came from a boy aged 10-17 years in good health.

This clonotype appeared many times. The chain is built from TRBV12-3 or TRBV12-4 and TRBJ2-5; D might be TRBD2 (5 bases). V shed 2 bases and J shed 5 bases, with 6 bases lying between them. This CDR3 region has 12 residues. The CDR3 DNA sequence: TGTGCCAGCAGTTTAAGGGAGGAGACCCAGTACTTC. Its protein is CASSLREETQYF.

The V and J genes are TRBV4-3 and TRBJ2-3; D is unresolved. V dropped 2 bases and J dropped 2 bases, with 14 bases sitting between them. Germline assignment: CDR1 LGHNA and CDR2 YSLEER. The CDR3 has 16 amino acids. The CDR3 spells CASSQTGFWSTDTQYF. DNA of the CDR3: TGCGCCAGCAGCCAAACCGGATTCTGGTCCACAGATACGCAGTATTTT.